A selection of T cell receptor beta chains follows, all from one sample in a study of tumor and adjacent non-tumor tissue in lung cancer. TCRdb reanalysed the multiplex PCR reads using MiXCR and keeps one entry per CDR3 protein. This sample carries 65,000 to 85,000 distinct CDR3 sequences, around 82% of them seen once, and the ten largest clones take over 35%. The sequenced material came from distant non-tumor lung tissue. These receptors were obtained from a man aged 55 to 70 with non-small cell lung cancer. CDR3s include the opening cysteine and the closing phenylalanine or tryptophan. A D gene is named only where the DNA matches it firmly. The size of a clone is reported for some rows only, either as once, few or many, or as a class for expanded clones.

j_gene,v_gene,abundance,d_gene,CDR3nt,CDR3aa
TRBJ2-5,TRBV13,.,TRBD2,TGTGCCAGTAGCCTCGGACTAGCGGGTATAGTAGAGACCCAGTACTTC,CASSLGLAGIVETQYF
TRBJ2-6,TRBV5-1,.,TRBD1,TGCGCCAGCAGCCCTTGGACAGGGGGGTCTGGGTCCAACGTCCTGACGTTC,CASSPWTGGSGSNVLTF
TRBJ2-5,TRBV6-5,.,.,TGTGCCAGCAGTAGAACCTCGCGGGGTGGCATGGAGACCCAGTACTTC,CASSRTSRGGMETQYF
TRBJ2-2,TRBV20-1,.,TRBD2,TGCAGTGTAGATGCCCAGCGGGGCACCGGGGAGCTGTTTTTT,CSVDAQRGTGELFF
TRBJ1-2,TRBV28,.,.,TGTGCCAGCAGTTTTCGTCAGGGGCTAGGGGGCTACACCTTC,CASSFRQGLGGYTF
TRBJ1-5,TRBV6-2/TRBV6-3,many,.,TGTGCCAGCAGTTACTCGCGGGGGGACTGGCAGGGAATCGTTCAGCCCCAGCATTTT,CASSYSRGDWQGIVQPQHF
TRBJ2-2,TRBV19,many,.,TGTGCCAGTAGTATTCCGATCGCGAACACCGGGGAGCTGTTTTTT,CASSIPIANTGELFF
TRBJ2-2,TRBV11-1,many,.,TGTGCCAGCAGCTATACTGGTGGGACCGGGGAGCTGTTTTTC,CASSYTGGTGELFF
TRBJ2-2,TRBV12-3/TRBV12-4,.,.,TGTGCCAGCAGCTACGAGGGGAACACCGGGGAGCTGTTTTTT,CASSYEGNTGELFF
TRBJ2-1,TRBV29-1,once,TRBD2,TGCAGCGTTGAAGAGACTAGCGGGCGCTCCTACGAGCAGTTCTTC,CSVEETSGRSYEQFF
TRBJ2-3,TRBV20-1,.,.,TGCAGTGCTAGATCGCCCAACACAGATATGCAGTATTTT,CSARSPNTDMQYF
TRBJ1-5,TRBV5-1,.,.,TGCGCCGGCAGCTTGGCGGGGGCGGGCAATCAGTCCCAGCATTTT,CAGSLAGAGNQSQHF
TRBJ1-1,TRBV6-1,once,.,TGTGCCGGCACCGAGGACCGCGGTAGGGATACTGAAGCTTCCTTT,CAGTEDRGRDTEASF
TRBJ2-5,TRBV7-8,few,TRBD2,TGTACCAGCAGCTTAAACAGAAATAAGGGACTAGCGGGAGTAAGAGAGACCCAGTACTTC,CTSSLNRNKGLAGVRETQYF
TRBJ2-1,TRBV24-1,many,TRBD1,TGTGCCACCAGTGATATAGGACAGGACTCCAATGAGCAGTTCTTC,CATSDIGQDSNEQFF
TRBJ1-2,TRBV29-1,few,.,TGCAGTGTTGAAGAACAGGGATATGGCTACACCTTC,CSVEEQGYGYTF
TRBJ2-2,TRBV11-1,.,.,TGTACCAGCAACTACACTAGTGGCACCGGGGACCTGTTTTTT,CTSNYTSGTGDLFF
TRBJ2-1,TRBV6-1,.,.,TGTGCCAGCAGGGTCAGTACCTATAGTTCCTACAATGAGCAGTTCTTC,CASRVSTYSSYNEQFF
TRBJ1-2,TRBV6-5,.,TRBD1,TGTGTCAGTGGAGGGACAGGGAACGGGCATGGCTACACCTTC,CVSGGTGNGHGYTF
TRBJ1-1,TRBV11-3,once,.,TGTGTTAGCAGCTTAGGAGGGAACACTGAAACTTTCTTT,CVSSLGGNTETFF
TRBJ1-2,TRBV6-5,.,.,TGTGCCAGCAGTCACACCTCGGTCGCGCTGCGGGGCTATACCTTC,CASSHTSVALRGYTF
TRBJ2-1,TRBV4-2,.,.,TGTGCCAGCAGCCAAGGAGTTCAATTAACACAGTGTAATTCCTACACTGAGCAGTTCTTC,CASSQGVQLTQCNSYTEQFF
TRBJ2-3,TRBV29-1,once,.,TGCAGGGTCGGTACAACCGGGAGAGGGGTCACAGATACGCAGTATTTT,CRVGTTGRGVTDTQYF
TRBJ2-2,TRBV6-5,.,.,TGTGCCAGCCGCATCGGAGTAGACACAGGGGAGCTGTTTTTT,CASRIGVDTGELFF
TRBJ2-3,TRBV7-8,.,TRBD1,TGTGCCATCAGCATACCCGGGACAGGCTTTGGTTTGACAGATACGCAGTATTTT,CAISIPGTGFGLTDTQYF
TRBJ1-2,TRBV5-1,few,.,TGCACCAGCAGCTTGGGGGGATCCAGTGGCTACACCTTC,CTSSLGGSSGYTF
TRBJ2-4,TRBV20-1,once,.,TGCAGTGCTAGAGCGTACCCAGTTATTCAGTACTTC,CSARAYPVIQYF
TRBJ2-4,TRBV5-4,.,TRBD2,TGTGCCGGCAGCTGGGCGACTAGCGGGGGAGCCAAAAACATTCAGTACTTC,CAGSWATSGGAKNIQYF